This T cell receptor (beta chain) was captured by sequencing in a study of blood T cell repertoires in COVID-19. At the level of the study: Sites in the United States, Italy and Spain provided acute and convalescent COVID-19 samples.

As processed by the authors: Using reference gene primer amplification, nucleated cell counts were estimated. Measured with immunoSEQ multiplex PCR; TCRdb has only the in-frame clones, and not every one. That table furnishes V, J and clone size, whereas the DNA furnished D and trimming. The repertoire consists of 340,000 or so clones, with around 87% occurring once and the leading ten covering 1%. Germline assignment: CDR1 MNHNY and CDR2 SVGAGI (reference sequence). The CDR3 length is 20 residues. Trimming at V came to 5 bases and at J to 2 bases, leaving 16 bases not matched to a gene. The sequenced sample was peripheral blood. The V gene is TRBV6-6, the J gene TRBJ2-1; 12 nucleotides align to TRBD1. The TCR was taken from a man aged 45-60 years with active or convalescent COVID-19. The CDR3 reads CASSRSGTGGAGGPYNEQFF. Written as DNA, the CDR3 is TGTGCCAGCAGTCGTAGTGGGACAGGGGGCGCGGGGGGTCCCTACAATGAGCAGTTCTTC.